This section outlines one T cell receptor beta chain sequence together with its context. This record comes from a study of naive CD8 T cells in extremely preterm neonates. The V and J ends lost 5 bases and 1 base, in that order; junction bases with no gene match: 6. The CDR3 has 16 amino acids. Germline CDR1 and CDR2: SEHNR and FQNEAQ (reference sequence). TCRdb keeps only in-frame clones here, not all; method: immunoSEQ multiplex PCR. Of about 5,500 clones in the sample, approximately 97% were seen once. The chain uses TRBV7-9 and TRBJ2-5; TRBD2 agrees at 11 bases. The sample consisted of naive CD8+ T cells from blood. The receptor was derived from a human donor in good health. The DNA for the CDR3 is TGTGCCAGCAGCGCGCGAACTAGCGGGGGCCAAGAGACCCAGTACTTC. Its protein product is CASSARTSGGQETQYF. Drawing the rest from reference TRBV7-9 and TRBJ2-5, the complete variable domain is DTGVSQNPRHKITKRGQNVTFRCDPISEHNRLYWYRQTLGQGPEFLTYFQNEAQLEKSRLLSDRFSAERPKGSFSTLEIQRTEQGDSAMYLCASSARTSGGQETQYFGPGTRLLVL.